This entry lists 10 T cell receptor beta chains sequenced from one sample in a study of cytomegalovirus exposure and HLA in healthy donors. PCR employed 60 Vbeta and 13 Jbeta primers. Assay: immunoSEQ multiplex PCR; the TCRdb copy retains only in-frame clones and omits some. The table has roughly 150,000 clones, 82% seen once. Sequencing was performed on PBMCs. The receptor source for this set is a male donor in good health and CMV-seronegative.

This chain's CDR3 is CASSPPEGTETQYF. Written as DNA, the CDR3 is TGTGCCAGCTCCCCCCCCGAGGGTACGGAGACCCAGTACTTC. The chain joins TRBV18 to TRBJ2-5; possible D gene TRBD2, 5 bases. With 6 bases removed from V and 5 bases from J, the gap between germline ends came to 16 bases. The CDR3 is made up of 14 amino acids. CDR1 and CDR2 (germline): KGHSH, LQKENI.

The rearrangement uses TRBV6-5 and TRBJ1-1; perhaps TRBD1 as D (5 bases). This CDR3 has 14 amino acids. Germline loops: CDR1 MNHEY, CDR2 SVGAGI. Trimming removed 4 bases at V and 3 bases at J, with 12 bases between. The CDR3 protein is CASSSQGGYTEAFF. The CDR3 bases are TGTGCCAGCAGTTCCCAGGGAGGGTACACTGAAGCTTTCTTT.

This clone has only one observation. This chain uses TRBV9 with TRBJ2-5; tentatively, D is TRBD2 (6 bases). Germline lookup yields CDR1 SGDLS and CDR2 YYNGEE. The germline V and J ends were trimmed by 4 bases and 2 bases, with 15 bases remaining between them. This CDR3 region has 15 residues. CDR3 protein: CASSPFAGGQETQYF. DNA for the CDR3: TGTGCCAGCAGCCCCTTTGCCGGGGGACAAGAGACCCAGTACTTC. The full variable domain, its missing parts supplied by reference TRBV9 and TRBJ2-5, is DSGVTQTPKHLITATGQRVTLRCSPRSGDLSVYWYQQSLDQGLQFLIQYYNGEERAKGNILERFSAQQFPDLHSELNLSSLELGDSALYFCASSPFAGGQETQYFGPGTRLLVL.

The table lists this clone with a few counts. DNA of the CDR3: TGTGCCACCAGCAGAAGACAACTAGAAAATGAGCAGTTCTTC. Translating gives CATSRRQLENEQFF. This chain uses TRBV15 with TRBJ2-1; tentative D call: TRBD2 (5 bases). CDR1 is LNHNV and CDR2 is YYDKDF in the germline V gene (reference sequence). V was pared by 2 bases and J by 7 bases, with 12 bases between. CDR3 length: 14 amino acids.

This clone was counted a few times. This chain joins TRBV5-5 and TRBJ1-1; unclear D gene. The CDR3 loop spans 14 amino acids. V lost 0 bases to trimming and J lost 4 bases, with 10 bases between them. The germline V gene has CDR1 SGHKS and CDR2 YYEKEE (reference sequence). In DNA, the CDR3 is TGTGCCAGCAGCTTGGGGGCGGGGATCACTGAAGCTTTCTTT. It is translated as CASSLGAGITEAFF. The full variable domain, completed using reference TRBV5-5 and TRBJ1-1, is DAGVTQSPTHLIKTRGQQVTLRCSPISGHKSVSWYQQVLGQGPQFIFQYYEKEERGRGNFPDRFSARQFPNYSSELNVNALLLGDSALYLCASSLGAGITEAFFGQGTRLTVV.

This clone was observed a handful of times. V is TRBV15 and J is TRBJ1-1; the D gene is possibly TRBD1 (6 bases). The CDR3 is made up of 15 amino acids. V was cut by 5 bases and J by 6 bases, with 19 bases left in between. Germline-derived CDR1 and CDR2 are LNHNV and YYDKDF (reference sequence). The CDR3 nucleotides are TGTGCCACCAGCCCCATCTACCGGGACATGTCTGAAGCTTTCTTT. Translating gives CATSPIYRDMSEAFF.

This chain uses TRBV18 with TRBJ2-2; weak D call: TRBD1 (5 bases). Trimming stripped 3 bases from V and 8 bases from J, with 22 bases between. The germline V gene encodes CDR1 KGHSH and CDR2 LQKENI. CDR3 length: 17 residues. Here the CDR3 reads CASSPPSVRQLEGELFF. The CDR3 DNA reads TGTGCCAGCTCACCGCCTAGTGTCCGACAGCTAGAGGGGGAGCTGTTTTTT.

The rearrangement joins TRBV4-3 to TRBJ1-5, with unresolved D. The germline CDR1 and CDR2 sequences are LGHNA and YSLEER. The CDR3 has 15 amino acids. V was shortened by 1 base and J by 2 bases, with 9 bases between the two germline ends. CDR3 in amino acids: CASSQARWGNQPQHF. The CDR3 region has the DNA TGCGCCAGCAGCCAAGCTAGGTGGGGCAATCAGCCCCAGCATTTT.

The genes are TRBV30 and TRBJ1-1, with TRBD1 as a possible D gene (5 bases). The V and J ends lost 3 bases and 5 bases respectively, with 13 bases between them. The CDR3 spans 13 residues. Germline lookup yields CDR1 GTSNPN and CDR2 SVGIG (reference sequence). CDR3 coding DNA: TGTGCCTGGAGCCCAGCAGGGTGGACTGAAGCTTTCTTT. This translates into CAWSPAGWTEAFF.

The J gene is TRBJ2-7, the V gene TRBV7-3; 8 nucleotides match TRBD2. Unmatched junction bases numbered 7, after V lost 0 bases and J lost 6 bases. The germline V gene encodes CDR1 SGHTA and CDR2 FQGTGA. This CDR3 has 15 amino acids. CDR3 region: CASSLTGLVGGEQYF. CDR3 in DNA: TGTGCCAGCAGCTTAACGGGACTAGTCGGGGGCGAGCAGTACTTC.